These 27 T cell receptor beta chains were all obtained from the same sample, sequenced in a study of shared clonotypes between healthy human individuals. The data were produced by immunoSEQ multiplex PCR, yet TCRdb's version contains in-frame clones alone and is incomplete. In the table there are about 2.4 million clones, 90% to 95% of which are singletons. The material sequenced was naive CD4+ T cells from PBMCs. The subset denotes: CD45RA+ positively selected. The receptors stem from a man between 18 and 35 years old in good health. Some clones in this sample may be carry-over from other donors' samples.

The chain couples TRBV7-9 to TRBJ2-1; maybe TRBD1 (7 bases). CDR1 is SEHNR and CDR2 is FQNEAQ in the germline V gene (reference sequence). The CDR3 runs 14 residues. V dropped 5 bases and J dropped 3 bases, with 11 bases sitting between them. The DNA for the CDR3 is TGTGCCAGCAGCGTTCAGGGGGGCTACAATGAGCAGTTCTTC. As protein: CASSVQGGYNEQFF.

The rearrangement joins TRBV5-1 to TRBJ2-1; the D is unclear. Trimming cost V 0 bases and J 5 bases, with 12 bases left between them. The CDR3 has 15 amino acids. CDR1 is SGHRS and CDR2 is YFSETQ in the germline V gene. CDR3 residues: CASSLEPESHNEQFF. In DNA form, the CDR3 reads TGCGCCAGCAGCTTGGAGCCGGAGTCCCACAATGAGCAGTTCTTC. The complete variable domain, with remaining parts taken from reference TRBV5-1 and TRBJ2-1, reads KAGVTQTPRYLIKTRGQQVTLSCSPISGHRSVSWYQQTPGQGLQFLFEYFSETQRNKGNFPGRFSGRQFSNSRSEMNVSTLELGDSALYLCASSLEPESHNEQFFGPGTRLTVL.

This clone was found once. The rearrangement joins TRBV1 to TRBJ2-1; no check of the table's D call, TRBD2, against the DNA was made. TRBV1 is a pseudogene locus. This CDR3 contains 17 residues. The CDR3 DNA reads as TGCACCAGCAGCCAAGATATTAGCGGGGAATCCTACAATGAGCAGTTCTTC. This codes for CTSSQDISGESYNEQFF.

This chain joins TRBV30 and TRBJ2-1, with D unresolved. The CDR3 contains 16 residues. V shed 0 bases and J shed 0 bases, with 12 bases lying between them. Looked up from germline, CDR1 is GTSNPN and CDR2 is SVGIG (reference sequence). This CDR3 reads CAWSVPGGPSYNEQFF. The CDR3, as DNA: TGTGCCTGGAGTGTACCGGGCGGACCCTCCTACAATGAGCAGTTCTTC. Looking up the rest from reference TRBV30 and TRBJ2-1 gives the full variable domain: SQTIHQWPATLVQPVGSPLSLECTVEGTSNPNLYWYRQAAGRGLQLLFYSVGIGQISSEVPQNLSASRPQDRQFILSSKKLLLSDSGFYLCAWSVPGGPSYNEQFFGPGTRLTVL.

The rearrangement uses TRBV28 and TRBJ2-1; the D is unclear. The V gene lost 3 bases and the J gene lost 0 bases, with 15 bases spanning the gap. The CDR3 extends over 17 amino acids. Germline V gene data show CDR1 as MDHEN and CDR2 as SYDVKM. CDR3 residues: CASSFLRGSSSYNEQFF. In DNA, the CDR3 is TGTGCCAGCAGTTTCTTGCGTGGTTCGAGCTCCTACAATGAGCAGTTCTTC.

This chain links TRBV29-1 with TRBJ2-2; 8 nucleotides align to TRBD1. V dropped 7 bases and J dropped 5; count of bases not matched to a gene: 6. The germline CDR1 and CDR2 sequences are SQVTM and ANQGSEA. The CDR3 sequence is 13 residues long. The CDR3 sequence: CSGGQGATGELFF. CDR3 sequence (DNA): TGCAGCGGCGGACAGGGTGCAACCGGGGAGCTGTTTTTT.

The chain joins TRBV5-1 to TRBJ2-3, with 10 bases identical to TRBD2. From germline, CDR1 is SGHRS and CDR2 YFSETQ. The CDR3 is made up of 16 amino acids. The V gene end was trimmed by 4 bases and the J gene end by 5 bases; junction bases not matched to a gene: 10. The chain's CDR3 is CASSTNLAGAGDTQYF. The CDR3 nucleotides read TGCGCCAGCAGCACCAACCTAGCGGGAGCGGGAGATACGCAGTATTTT.

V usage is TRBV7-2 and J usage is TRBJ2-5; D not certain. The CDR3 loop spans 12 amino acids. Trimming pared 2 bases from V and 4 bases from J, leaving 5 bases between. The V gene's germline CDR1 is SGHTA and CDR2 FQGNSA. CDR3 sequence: CASSLYTETQYF. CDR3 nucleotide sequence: TGTGCCAGCAGCTTATATACAGAGACCCAGTACTTC. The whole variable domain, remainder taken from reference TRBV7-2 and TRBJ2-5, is GAGVSQSPSNKVTEKGKDVELRCDPISGHTALYWYRQSLGQGLEFLIYFQGNSAPDKSGLPSDRFSAERTGGSVSTLTIQRTQQEDSAVYLCASSLYTETQYFGPGTRLLVL.

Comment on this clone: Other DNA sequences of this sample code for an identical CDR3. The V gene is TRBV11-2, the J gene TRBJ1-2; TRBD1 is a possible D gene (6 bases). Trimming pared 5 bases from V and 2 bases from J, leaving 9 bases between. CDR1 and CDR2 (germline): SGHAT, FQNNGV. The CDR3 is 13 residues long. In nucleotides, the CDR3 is TGTGCCAGCAGCCCTACAGGGAACTATGGCTACACCTTC. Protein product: CASSPTGNYGYTF. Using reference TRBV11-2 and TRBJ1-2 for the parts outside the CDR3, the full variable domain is EAGVAQSPRYKIIEKRQSVAFWCNPISGHATLYWYQQILGQGPKLLIQFQNNGVVDDSQLPKDRFSAERLKGVDSTLKIQPAKLEDSAVYLCASSPTGNYGYTFGSGTRLTVV.

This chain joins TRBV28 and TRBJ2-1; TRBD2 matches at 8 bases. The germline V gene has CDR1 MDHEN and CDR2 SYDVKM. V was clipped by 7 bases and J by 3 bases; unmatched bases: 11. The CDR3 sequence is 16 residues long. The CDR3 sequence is CASIPSGSGIYNEQFF. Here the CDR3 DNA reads TGTGCCAGCATCCCGAGCGGGAGTGGGATCTACAATGAGCAGTTCTTC.

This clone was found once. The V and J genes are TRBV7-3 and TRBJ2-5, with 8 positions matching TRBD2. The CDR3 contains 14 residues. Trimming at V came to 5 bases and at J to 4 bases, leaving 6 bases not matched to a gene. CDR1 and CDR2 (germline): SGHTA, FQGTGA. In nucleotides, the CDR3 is TGTGCCAGCAGCCGGGGGGGTAGCTCAGAGACCCAGTACTTC. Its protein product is CASSRGGSSETQYF.

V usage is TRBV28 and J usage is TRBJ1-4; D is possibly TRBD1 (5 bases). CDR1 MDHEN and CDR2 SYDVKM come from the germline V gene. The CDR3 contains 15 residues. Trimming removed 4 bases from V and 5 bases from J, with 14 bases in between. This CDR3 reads CASSSSGRTNEKLFF. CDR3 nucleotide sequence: TGTGCCAGCAGTTCGTCGGGACGGACGAATGAAAAACTGTTTTTT.

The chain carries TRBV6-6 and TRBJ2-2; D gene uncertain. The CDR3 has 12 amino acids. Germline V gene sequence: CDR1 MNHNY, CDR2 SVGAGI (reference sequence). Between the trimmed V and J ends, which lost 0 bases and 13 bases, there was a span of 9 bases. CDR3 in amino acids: CASSYSGLGLFF. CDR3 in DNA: TGTGCCAGCAGTTACTCGGGGTTAGGGCTGTTTTTT.

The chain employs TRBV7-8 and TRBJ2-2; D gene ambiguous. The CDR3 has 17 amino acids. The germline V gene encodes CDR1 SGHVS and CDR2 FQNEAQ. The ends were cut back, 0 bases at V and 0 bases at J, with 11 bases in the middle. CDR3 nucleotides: TGTGCCAGCAGCTTAGCGGGATACGGCACGAACACCGGGGAGCTGTTTTTT. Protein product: CASSLAGYGTNTGELFF.

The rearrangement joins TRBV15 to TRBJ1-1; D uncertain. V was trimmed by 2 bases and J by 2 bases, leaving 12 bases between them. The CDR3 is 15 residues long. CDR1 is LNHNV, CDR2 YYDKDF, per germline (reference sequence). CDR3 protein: CATSRTRDLNTEAFF. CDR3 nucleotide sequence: TGTGCCACCAGCAGAACGAGAGACCTTAACACTGAAGCTTTCTTT.

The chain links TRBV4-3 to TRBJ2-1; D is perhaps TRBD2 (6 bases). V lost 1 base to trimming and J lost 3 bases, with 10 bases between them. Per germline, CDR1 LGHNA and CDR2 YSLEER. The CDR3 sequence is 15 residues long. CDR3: CASSQVWRGYNEQFF. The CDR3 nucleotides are TGCGCCAGCAGCCAAGTATGGCGGGGCTACAATGAGCAGTTCTTC.

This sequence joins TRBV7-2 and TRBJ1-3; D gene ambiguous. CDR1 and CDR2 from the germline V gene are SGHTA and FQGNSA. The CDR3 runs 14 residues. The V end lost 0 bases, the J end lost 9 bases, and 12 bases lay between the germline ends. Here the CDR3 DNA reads TGTGCCAGCAGCTTAGCCGTGGCTCGGGGCACCATATATTTT. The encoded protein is CASSLAVARGTIYF.

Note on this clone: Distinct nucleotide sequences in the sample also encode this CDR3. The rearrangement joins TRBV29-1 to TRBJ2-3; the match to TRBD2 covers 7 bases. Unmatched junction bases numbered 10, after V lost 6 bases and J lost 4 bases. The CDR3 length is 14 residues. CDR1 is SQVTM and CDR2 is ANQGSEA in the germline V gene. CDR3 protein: CSVEETSSADTQYF. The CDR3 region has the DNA TGCAGCGTCGAGGAGACTAGCTCGGCAGATACGCAGTATTTT.

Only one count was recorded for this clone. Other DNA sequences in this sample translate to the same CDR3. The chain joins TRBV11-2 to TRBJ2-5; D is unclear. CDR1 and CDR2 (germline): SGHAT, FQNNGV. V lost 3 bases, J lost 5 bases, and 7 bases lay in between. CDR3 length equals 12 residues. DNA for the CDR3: TGTGCCAGCAGCTTGGTCAGGGAGACCCAGTACTTC. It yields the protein CASSLVRETQYF.

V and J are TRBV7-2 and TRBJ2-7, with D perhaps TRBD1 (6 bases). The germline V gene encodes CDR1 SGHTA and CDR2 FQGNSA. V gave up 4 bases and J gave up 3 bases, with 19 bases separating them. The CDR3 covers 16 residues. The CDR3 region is CASSSQFRGRGYEQYF. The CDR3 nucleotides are TGTGCCAGCAGCTCCCAGTTTCGTGGCAGGGGCTACGAGCAGTACTTC.

The CDR3 DNA sequence: TGTGCCAGCAGTGAATGGGAGGGCCGCAATGAAAAACTGTTTTTT. Its protein is CASSEWEGRNEKLFF. The chain couples TRBV25-1 to TRBJ1-4, with D uncertain. Trimming took off 1 base at V and 5 bases at J, with 11 bases between the two ends. This CDR3 has 15 residues. The germline CDR1 and CDR2 sequences are MGHDK and SYGVNS.

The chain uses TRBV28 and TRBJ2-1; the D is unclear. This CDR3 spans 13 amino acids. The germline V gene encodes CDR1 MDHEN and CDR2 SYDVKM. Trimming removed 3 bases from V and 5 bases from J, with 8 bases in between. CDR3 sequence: CASSFLGNNEQFF. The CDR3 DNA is TGTGCCAGCAGTTTCTTGGGGAACAATGAGCAGTTCTTC.

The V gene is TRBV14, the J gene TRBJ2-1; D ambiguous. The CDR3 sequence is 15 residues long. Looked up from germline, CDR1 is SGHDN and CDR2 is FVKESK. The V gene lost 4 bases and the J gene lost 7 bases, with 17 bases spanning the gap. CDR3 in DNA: TGTGCCAGCAGCCCGCTGGGATTCTACACTAATGAGCAGTTCTTC. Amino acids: CASSPLGFYTNEQFF. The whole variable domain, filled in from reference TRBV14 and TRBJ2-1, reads EAGVTQFPSHSVIEKGQTVTLRCDPISGHDNLYWYRRVMGKEIKFLLHFVKESKQDESGMPNNRFLAERTGGTYSTLKVQPAELEDSGVYFCASSPLGFYTNEQFFGPGTRLTVL.

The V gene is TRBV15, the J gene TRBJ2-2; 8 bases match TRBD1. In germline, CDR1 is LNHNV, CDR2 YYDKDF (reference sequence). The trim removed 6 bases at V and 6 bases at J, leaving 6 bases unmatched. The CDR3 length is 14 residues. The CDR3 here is CATRVQGAPGELFF. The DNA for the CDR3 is TGTGCCACCAGGGTCCAGGGGGCCCCCGGGGAGCTGTTTTTT. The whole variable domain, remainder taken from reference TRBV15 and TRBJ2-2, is DAMVIQNPRYQVTQFGKPVTLSCSQTLNHNVMYWYQQKSSQAPKLLFHYYDKDFNNEADTPDNFQSRRPNTSFCFLDIRSPGLGDTAMYLCATRVQGAPGELFFGEGSRLTVL.

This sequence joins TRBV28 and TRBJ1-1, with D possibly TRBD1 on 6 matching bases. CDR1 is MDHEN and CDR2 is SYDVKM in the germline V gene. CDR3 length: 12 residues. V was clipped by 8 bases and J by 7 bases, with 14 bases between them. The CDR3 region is CASVQGRLEAFF. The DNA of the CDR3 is TGTGCCAGCGTACAGGGACGACTTGAAGCTTTCTTT.

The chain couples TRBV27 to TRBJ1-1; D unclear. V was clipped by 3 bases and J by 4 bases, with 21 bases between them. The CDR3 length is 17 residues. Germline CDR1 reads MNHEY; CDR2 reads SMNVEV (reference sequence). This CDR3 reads CASSFSLRGSRITEAFF. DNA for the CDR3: TGTGCCAGCAGTTTCTCTTTGAGAGGGAGCCGAATCACTGAAGCTTTCTTT.

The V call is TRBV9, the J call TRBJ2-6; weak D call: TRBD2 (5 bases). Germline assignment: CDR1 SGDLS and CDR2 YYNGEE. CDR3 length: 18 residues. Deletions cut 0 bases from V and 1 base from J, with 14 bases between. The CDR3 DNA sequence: TGTGCCAGCAGCGTAGGGAGACCCCGGGGTTCTGGGGCCAACGTCCTGACTTTC. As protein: CASSVGRPRGSGANVLTF.